A single T cell receptor beta chain is shown here with its context. Its antigen is unknown. The sequenced template was cDNA made from the entire isolated RNA. This table comes from immunoSEQ multiplex PCR, and its TCRdb copy is limited to in-frame clones, with some not included. The profile shows hundreds of thousands of clones, around 13% of them singletons. This sample was taken from a study of beta chain features in type 1 diabetes. The CDR3 is made up of 14 amino acids. Trimming pared 1 base from V and 2 bases from J, leaving 9 bases between. From germline, CDR1 is GTSNPN and CDR2 SVGIG (reference sequence). Regarding the study as a whole: Type 1 diabetes patients had moderately but significantly shorter TCRB CDR3s in all four CD4+ subsets.

One heparinised draw of blood, averaging roughly 120 mL, came from each donor. Material: naive CD4+ T cells from blood. This sequence joins TRBV30 and TRBJ1-3; a possible D gene is TRBD1 (5 bases). The origin of this receptor is a man aged 30-40 years in good health. The CDR3 DNA follows: TGTGCCTGGAGTGAGGGGCTTCCTGGAAACACCATATATTTT. It translates to CAWSEGLPGNTIYF.